This record looks at one T cell receptor beta chain sequence and its context. The data belong to a study of T cell responses to AZD1222 COVID-19 vaccine. This CDR3 spans 13 amino acids. Looked up from germline, CDR1 is WSHSY and CDR2 is SAAADI. J was trimmed by 5 bases and V by 6 bases; bases with no gene match: 2. Clones were read by immunoSEQ multiplex PCR, and TCRdb kept only the in-frame ones, dropping some. This table has some 140,000 clones, 70% to 90% appearing once. The TCR was taken from an adult in good health. The J gene is TRBJ1-5, the V gene TRBV10-2; 9 bases fit TRBD1. The starting material was peripheral blood, obtained on day 0 of MenACWY control vaccination. CDR3 residues: CASRGQGDQPQHF. The CDR3, as DNA: TGCGCCAGCAGGGGACAGGGAGATCAGCCCCAGCATTTT.